The 14 T cell receptor beta chains listed next were all sequenced from one sample in a study of vaccination and CD4 T cells after COVID-19. These receptors' antigens are unknown. Sequencing of the DNA from cultured CD4+ T cells was carried out with the Oncomine TCR Beta short-read assay. TCRdb reprocessed the PCR reads with MiXCR, giving one entry per CDR3 protein. The sample records 9,000 to 15,000 distinct CDR3 sequences, 45% to 60% being singletons. Treatment specified: approximately nine-day PBMC culture with coronavirus spike peptide pools or control peptides (ViraFEST assay). The source material was CD4+ T cells from blood, cultured in vitro. All receptors derive from a human donor who had recovered from COVID-19.

The genes are TRBV24-1 and TRBJ2-1, with a possible D match to TRBD2 (7 bases). This CDR3 is built from 13 residues. Trimming shortened V by 3 bases and J by 6 bases, and 8 bases separated the two germline ends. Germline CDR1 reads KGHDR; CDR2 reads SFDVKD. CDR3 DNA: TGTGCCACCAGTGATGGGGGGGCCAATGAGCAGTTCTTC. It codes for CATSDGGANEQFF.

The chain links TRBV12-3 or TRBV12-4 to TRBJ1-1; no clear D. Deletions cut 6 bases from V and 1 base from J, with 15 bases between. This CDR3 region has 15 residues. The CDR3 spells CASRRALTPNTEAFF. The CDR3 bases are TGTGCCAGCAGGCGCGCCCTTACACCGAACACTGAAGCTTTCTTT.

This chain connects TRBV19 to TRBJ1-5; D is possibly TRBD1 (5 bases). Deletions cut 7 bases from V and 9 bases from J, with 19 bases between. CDR1 and CDR2 (germline): LNHDA, SQIVND (reference sequence). The CDR3 runs 14 residues. The DNA of the CDR3 is TGTGCCAGTAAATATCGGGGGTCCGATGGGCCCCAGCATTTT. Protein sequence: CASKYRGSDGPQHF.

This clonotype was seen more than once but under ten times. V usage is TRBV6-1 and J usage is TRBJ1-5; D call uncertain. Between the trimmed V and J ends, which lost 2 bases and 0 bases, there was a span of 8 bases. Germline V gene sequence: CDR1 MNHNS, CDR2 SASEGT. This CDR3 spans 15 amino acids. Here the CDR3 reads CASSEQRVSNQPQHF. The CDR3 nucleotides are TGTGCCAGCAGTGAACAAAGGGTTAGCAATCAGCCCCAGCATTTT.

The chain has TRBV20-1 and TRBJ1-3, with D unclear. Germline CDR1 and CDR2: DFQATT and SNEGSKA (reference sequence). V lost 4 bases and J lost 0, with 10 bases in between. The CDR3 covers 14 residues. The DNA for the CDR3 is TGCAGTGCTATGAGTAGCAGCTCTGGAAACACCATATATTTT. Amino acids: CSAMSSSSGNTIYF.

There are a few counts of this clonotype. The V and J genes are TRBV27 and TRBJ1-6; 9 nucleotides align to TRBD1. The CDR3 has 15 amino acids. The V gene end was trimmed by 2 bases and the J gene end by 10 bases; junction bases not matched to a gene: 6. CDR1 and CDR2 from the germline V gene are MNHEY and SMNVEV (reference sequence). The CDR3 nucleotides are TGTGCCAGCAGTTTAACGGGACAGGGTTTGTCACCCCTCCACTTT. Translated, it gives CASSLTGQGLSPLHF.

This rearrangement joins TRBV7-9 to TRBJ2-2; D unclear. Trimming stripped 5 bases from V and 7 bases from J, with 11 bases between. The CDR3 runs 13 residues. The germline gives CDR1 SEHNR, CDR2 FQNEAQ (reference sequence). In DNA, the CDR3 is TGTGCCAGCAGCCTTCAGGTTGACGGGGAGCTGTTTTTT. Translating gives CASSLQVDGELFF. The complete variable domain, with remaining parts taken from reference TRBV7-9 and TRBJ2-2, reads DTGVSQNPRHKITKRGQNVTFRCDPISEHNRLYWYRQTLGQGPEFLTYFQNEAQLEKSRLLSDRFSAERPKGSFSTLEIQRTEQGDSAMYLCASSLQVDGELFFGEGSRLTVL.

The V gene is TRBV20-1, the J gene TRBJ2-1, with D tentatively TRBD2 (7 bases). Germline V lookup: CDR1 DFQATT, CDR2 SNEGSKA (reference sequence). With 4 bases removed from V and 3 bases from J, the gap between germline ends came to 19 bases. The CDR3 runs 16 residues. The CDR3 region is CSAISRAGAHYNEQFF. The CDR3 DNA is TGCAGTGCTATAAGTCGGGCGGGGGCACACTACAATGAGCAGTTCTTC.

The rearrangement joins TRBV2 to TRBJ1-6; D call uncertain. CDR1 SNHLY and CDR2 FYNNEI come from the germline V gene. The CDR3 is 11 residues long. Deletions cut 3 bases from V and 14 bases from J, with 8 bases between. In DNA form, the CDR3 reads TGTGCCAGCAGTGACCCGTCGGCCCTCCACTTT. Translating gives CASSDPSALHF.

This clonotype occurred a few times. The chain employs TRBV7-9 and TRBJ1-1; 12 nucleotides agree with TRBD1. The CDR3 has 16 amino acids. From germline, CDR1 is SEHNR and CDR2 FQNEAQ (reference sequence). V lost 5 bases and J lost 4; bases outside the gene matches: 8. CDR3 sequence (DNA): TGTGCCAGCAGCCCTCCGGGACAGGGGGCAGGCACTGAAGCTTTCTTT. Its translation: CASSPPGQGAGTEAFF.

This clonotype appeared once. The chain combines TRBV9 with TRBJ1-2; 10 bases are shared with TRBD1. Germline V gene data show CDR1 as SGDLS and CDR2 as YYNGEE. The CDR3 runs to 17 residues. The V gene end was trimmed by 4 bases and the J gene end by 4 bases; junction bases not matched to a gene: 13. Here the CDR3 reads CASSLPPTGGFRYGYTF. CDR3 in DNA: TGTGCCAGCAGCCTGCCACCGACAGGGGGCTTCCGCTATGGCTACACCTTC.

The genes are TRBV6-1 and TRBJ1-2; D is possibly TRBD1 (5 bases). Germline V gives CDR1 MNHNS, CDR2 SASEGT. There are 13 residues in the CDR3. V dropped 6 bases and J dropped 4 bases, with 12 bases sitting between them. The CDR3 spells CASRGLLGYGYTF. The CDR3 DNA sequence: TGTGCCAGCAGGGGACTGCTAGGCTATGGCTACACCTTC.

This chain uses TRBV12-5 with TRBJ2-3, with 10 bases identical to TRBD2. V trimming: 3 bases; J trimming: 7 bases; junction bases outside the gene matches: 7. Germline CDR1 LGHNT, CDR2 FRNRAP. This CDR3 is built from 15 residues. The CDR3 nucleotides are TGTGCTAGTGGTTTACAGCGGGGGGGCCCAAATACGCAGTATTTT. As protein: CASGLQRGGPNTQYF.

CDR3 bases: TGTGCCAGCAGTTTAGGCCCTTGGGGGGCCACTGAAGCTTTCTTT. Translating gives CASSLGPWGATEAFF. The genes are TRBV27 and TRBJ1-1; weak D call: TRBD1 (6 bases). Germline values: CDR1 MNHEY, CDR2 SMNVEV (reference sequence). The CDR3 length is 15 residues. Trimming removed 2 bases at V and 4 bases at J, with 14 bases between.